This T cell receptor (beta chain) is from a study of cytomegalovirus exposure and HLA in healthy donors. General study points: Reports showed the classifier diagnosing cytomegalovirus status with high specificity and sensitivity.

The PCR was carried out with 60 Vbeta primers and 13 Jbeta primers. Assay used: immunoSEQ multiplex PCR; TCRdb lists only in-frame clones, some missing. The sample holds roughly 120,000 clones, more than 65% seen once. This clone was counted between two and nine times. Its antigen is unknown. Trimming at V came to 4 bases and at J to 4 bases, leaving 1 base not matched to a gene. From germline, CDR1 is SGHVS and CDR2 FNYEAQ. This CDR3 has 14 amino acids. The specimen was PBMCs. V is TRBV7-6 and J is TRBJ1-5; 10 bases map to TRBD1. The origin of this receptor is a young woman in good health and CMV-seronegative. The CDR3 spells CASSSGQGNQPQHF. The CDR3 DNA follows: TGTGCCAGCAGCTCGGGACAGGGGAATCAGCCCCAGCATTTT.